The rows below give T cell receptor beta chains drawn from one sample of a study of PD-L1 blockade in urothelial cancer. Produced via immunoSEQ multiplex PCR; TCRdb's table is partial and in-frame only. The data contain about 82,000 clones, about 90% of them singletons. The sample in question was PBMCs, obtained around atezolizumab (anti-PD-L1) treatment. The receptors originated from a woman aged 70 to 79 with urothelial cancer. Both conserved end residues are part of each CDR3. Each record gives: clone size, D gene, J gene, V gene, CDR3 protein, CDR3 DNA. The D gene is left open where the match is weak. For some rows the clone size is stated as once, few or many, or as a class when expanded; others skip it.

. | . | TRBJ1-2 | TRBV30 | CAWSFDRKEVYTF | TGTGCCTGGAGTTTCGACAGGAAGGAAGTCTACACCTTC
. | . | TRBJ1-5 | TRBV29-1 | CSAQFVGNQPQHF | TGCAGCGCCCAATTTGTTGGCAATCAGCCCCAGCATTTT
. | . | TRBJ2-1 | TRBV27 | CASSLWDTENEQFF | TGTGCCAGCAGTTTATGGGACACCGAGAATGAGCAGTTCTTC
. | . | TRBJ2-3 | TRBV18 | CASSPPSADTQYF | TGTGCCAGCTCACCGCCTAGCGCAGATACGCAGTATTTT
few | . | TRBJ2-3 | TRBV10-1 | CASSYSTDTQYF | TGCGCCAGCAGTTATAGCACAGATACGCAGTATTTT
. | TRBD1 | TRBJ1-2 | TRBV6-5 | CASSYSPTGSFGYTF | TGTGCCAGCAGTTACTCGCCGACAGGGAGTTTTGGCTACACCTTC
. | . | TRBJ2-5 | TRBV11-2 | CASSLDREETQYF | TGTGCCAGCAGCTTAGATAGGGAGGAGACCCAGTACTTC
. | . | TRBJ1-5 | TRBV2 | CASSTPSNQPQHF | TGTGCCAGCAGTACTCCCAGCAATCAGCCCCAGCATTTT
. | . | TRBJ1-1 | TRBV11-2 | CASSLVGPGGNPTEAFF | TGTGCCAGCAGCTTAGTGGGTCCGGGGGGCAATCCCACTGAAGCTTTCTTT
. | TRBD1 | TRBJ1-2 | TRBV2 | CASSEEGQGGGYTF | TGTGCCAGCAGTGAAGAGGGACAGGGGGGTGGCTACACCTTC
. | TRBD2 | TRBJ2-2 | TRBV7-9 | CASSLAPIAGVDTGELFF | TGTGCCAGCAGCTTAGCGCCGATAGCGGGAGTCGACACCGGGGAGCTGTTTTTT
. | TRBD2 | TRBJ2-3 | TRBV7-3 | CASSRSTSGRVVDTQYF | TGTGCCAGCAGCCGAAGCACTAGCGGGAGGGTGGTAGATACGCAGTATTTT
. | . | TRBJ2-7 | TRBV7-9 | CASSLPTGHSDEQYF | TGTGCCAGCAGCTTACCTACAGGGCATTCCGACGAGCAGTACTTC
. | . | TRBJ2-7 | TRBV15 | CATSRDWGVSHEQYF | TGTGCCACCAGCAGAGATTGGGGGGTCTCCCACGAGCAGTACTTC
. | . | TRBJ2-5 | TRBV18 | CASSSQETQYF | TGTGCCAGCTCCTCTCAAGAGACCCAGTACTTC
. | TRBD1 | TRBJ2-7 | TRBV9 | CASSPRDRVYEQYF | TGTGCCAGCAGCCCCCGGGACAGGGTTTACGAGCAGTACTTC
. | . | TRBJ2-1 | TRBV29-1 | CSVPLGQRSVGWVNNEQFF | TGCAGCGTTCCCTTAGGACAGAGAAGTGTCGGGTGGGTTAACAATGAGCAGTTCTTC
. | TRBD2 | TRBJ2-1 | TRBV5-4 | CASSTGTSGGVYNEQFF | TGTGCCAGCAGCACCGGGACTAGCGGGGGGGTTTACAATGAGCAGTTCTTC
. | TRBD2 | TRBJ2-2 | TRBV29-1 | CSALRPPGLAGAGNTGELFF | TGCAGCGCCCTCCGGCCCCCTGGACTAGCGGGAGCCGGAAACACCGGGGAGCTGTTTTTT
. | . | TRBJ2-5 | TRBV5-1 | CASSLAMTGGGETQYF | TGCGCCAGCAGCTTGGCCATGACGGGGGGCGGGGAGACCCAGTACTTC
. | TRBD1 | TRBJ2-7 | TRBV10-3 | CAIRGGQVSYEQYF | TGTGCCATCAGGGGGGGACAGGTCTCCTACGAGCAGTACTTC
. | TRBD1 | TRBJ2-7 | TRBV7-9 | CASSLPNRGRYEQYF | TGTGCCAGCAGCCTACCCAACAGGGGGCGCTACGAGCAGTACTTC
. | . | TRBJ2-7 | TRBV10-2 | CASSGGSYEQYF | TGCGCCAGCAGTGGCGGTTCCTACGAGCAGTACTTC
. | . | TRBJ2-2 | TRBV19 | CASSAQGNTGELFF | TGTGCCAGTAGTGCACAGGGGAACACCGGGGAGCTGTTTTTT
. | TRBD2 | TRBJ2-3 | TRBV30 | CAWSGGGDTQYF | TGTGCCTGGAGTGGGGGGGGAGATACGCAGTATTTT
. | . | TRBJ1-1 | TRBV6-5 | CASSYSISGGGTEAFF | TGTGCCAGCAGTTACTCGATCTCGGGAGGGGGCACTGAAGCTTTCTTT
. | . | TRBJ2-1 | TRBV25-1 | CASSGYSGRNNEQFF | TGTGCCAGCAGTGGATATTCAGGCAGAAACAATGAGCAGTTCTTC
. | TRBD1 | TRBJ2-1 | TRBV10-1 | CASSEQGQGWNEQFF | TGCGCCAGCAGTGAACAGGGACAGGGATGGAATGAGCAGTTCTTC
. | . | TRBJ2-5 | TRBV7-9 | CASSSLGAGLFPETQYF | TGTGCCAGCAGTTCCCTGGGGGCAGGGCTTTTCCCAGAGACCCAGTACTTC
. | TRBD2 | TRBJ2-4 | TRBV2 | CAIQLAGGRSDIQYF | TGTGCCATCCAACTAGCGGGAGGGCGTAGTGACATTCAGTACTTC
. | . | TRBJ2-4 | TRBV7-8 | CASSLATDPGNIQYF | TGTGCCAGCAGCTTAGCCACTGATCCCGGAAACATTCAGTACTTC
. | TRBD2 | TRBJ2-2 | TRBV7-3 | CASSLTGTSGGPNTGELFF | TGTGCCAGCAGCTTAACGGGGACTAGCGGGGGACCGAACACCGGGGAGCTGTTTTTT
. | . | TRBJ2-1 | TRBV10-3 | CAITETTSSYNEQFF | TGTGCCATCACAGAGACTACGTCTTCCTACAATGAGCAGTTCTTC
. | TRBD2 | TRBJ2-7 | TRBV4-1 | CASSQEERGFYEQYF | TGCGCCAGCAGCCAAGAGGAGCGGGGGTTCTACGAGCAGTACTTC
. | TRBD2 | TRBJ2-3 | TRBV4-2 | CASSQEGAGGLTDTQYF | TGTGCCAGCAGCCAAGAAGGAGCGGGAGGGCTCACAGATACGCAGTATTTT
few | TRBD2 | TRBJ2-1 | TRBV11-2 | CASSPRTSLSDEQFF | TGTGCCAGCAGCCCAAGGACTAGCCTCTCGGATGAGCAGTTCTTC
. | . | TRBJ1-5 | TRBV5-1 | CASSFAGGDNQPQHF | TGCGCCAGCAGCTTTGCGGGGGGCGACAATCAGCCCCAGCATTTT
. | TRBD1 | TRBJ2-5 | TRBV6-6 | CASSYPPGGETQYF | TGTGCCAGCAGTTACCCCCCAGGGGGAGAGACCCAGTACTTC
. | . | TRBJ2-1 | TRBV10-3 | CAISESIQATSYNEQFF | TGTGCCATCAGTGAGTCGATTCAAGCGACGAGCTACAATGAGCAGTTCTTC
. | TRBD2 | TRBJ2-1 | TRBV9 | CASSETLAGAARYNEQFF | TGTGCCAGCAGCGAGACTCTAGCGGGGGCCGCAAGATACAATGAGCAGTTCTTC
. | TRBD1 | TRBJ1-1 | TRBV5-1 | CASSWTGFNTEAFF | TGCGCCAGCAGCTGGACAGGGTTTAACACTGAAGCTTTCTTT
. | . | TRBJ2-7 | TRBV6-1 | CASRKQGSYEQYF | TGTGCCAGCAGGAAACAGGGTTCCTACGAGCAGTACTTC
. | TRBD1 | TRBJ1-1 | TRBV5-6 | CASSVDRGLVEFF | TGTGCCAGCAGTGTGGACAGGGGGCTGGTAGAATTCTTT
few | TRBD1 | TRBJ1-1 | TRBV9 | CASSDGTGRTEAFF | TGTGCCAGCAGTGATGGGACAGGGAGGACTGAAGCTTTCTTT
. | . | TRBJ2-7 | TRBV14 | CASSQTGYEQYF | TGTGCCAGCAGCCAAACAGGGTACGAGCAGTACTTC
. | TRBD1 | TRBJ2-3 | TRBV19 | CASQGVDTQYF | TGTGCCAGTCAGGGGGTAGATACGCAGTATTTT
. | TRBD1 | TRBJ1-2 | TRBV10-3 | CAISLDPGTVIYGYTF | TGTGCCATCAGCCTGGATCCCGGGACAGTCATCTATGGCTACACCTTC
. | . | TRBJ2-1 | TRBV7-2 | CASSFHREYEQFF | TGTGCCAGCAGCTTTCATCGGGAGTATGAGCAGTTCTTC
few | TRBD2 | TRBJ2-2 | TRBV4-1 | CASSLREALPGELFF | TGCGCCAGCAGCCTGCGGGAGGCCCTCCCCGGGGAGCTGTTTTTT
. | TRBD1 | TRBJ2-4 | TRBV15 | CATSRDQQGADIQYF | TGTGCCACCAGCAGAGATCAGCAGGGGGCGGACATTCAGTACTTC
. | . | TRBJ2-5 | TRBV7-8 | CASSPTFRETQYF | TGTGCCAGCAGCCCGACATTTCGAGAGACCCAGTACTTC
. | TRBD1 | TRBJ1-2 | TRBV28 | CASRQPGQANYGYTF | TGTGCCAGCAGGCAACCGGGACAGGCTAACTATGGCTACACCTTC
. | TRBD1 | TRBJ1-6 | TRBV2 | CASSDLGQGGSPLHF | TGTGCCAGCAGTGACCTCGGACAGGGTGGATCACCCCTCCACTTT
. | . | TRBJ1-1 | TRBV28 | CASSTWATNGAFF | TGTGCCAGCAGTACCTGGGCGACGAATGGAGCTTTCTTT
. | TRBD2 | TRBJ2-7 | TRBV7-3 | CASSRTGLAGVDEQYF | TGTGCCAGCAGTCGAACAGGACTAGCGGGAGTCGACGAGCAGTACTTC
. | . | TRBJ1-5 | TRBV9 | CASSVWGGPNQPQHF | TGTGCCAGCAGCGTGTGGGGCGGACCGAATCAGCCCCAGCATTTT
. | TRBD1 | TRBJ2-7 | TRBV19 | CASSILSTGVVYEQYF | TGTGCCAGTAGTATTCTTTCAACAGGGGTTGTCTACGAGCAGTACTTC
. | TRBD2 | TRBJ2-7 | TRBV9 | CASSVSPGGRLEQYF | TGTGCCAGCAGCGTAAGTCCGGGAGGACGACTCGAGCAGTACTTC
. | . | TRBJ1-1 | TRBV4-1 | CASSQDPDSWTEAFF | TGCGCCAGCAGCCAAGATCCGGACAGTTGGACTGAAGCTTTCTTT
. | TRBD2 | TRBJ2-2 | TRBV7-2 | CASSLVGLAGVSNTGELFF | TGTGCCAGCAGCTTAGTGGGACTAGCGGGAGTCTCAAACACCGGGGAGCTGTTTTTT